This T cell receptor beta chain originates from a study of CD8 T cells in Susac syndrome. The V gene end was trimmed by 4 bases and the J gene end by 3 bases; junction bases not matched to a gene: 6. Germline V lookup: CDR1 DFQATT, CDR2 SNEGSKA (reference sequence). The CDR3 sequence is 13 residues long. The authors carried out high-throughput sequencing of TCR beta. They applied it to CD8+ and CD4+ T cells obtained from blood. RNA amounts of about 0.45 to 1 ug underwent reverse transcription with random hexamers. immunoSEQ multiplex PCR amplified TCR beta CDR3 across 54 Vbeta, 13 Jbeta. TCRdb used MiXCR to reprocess the immunoSEQ multiplex PCR reads, holding one entry per CDR3 protein. In the table there are under 300,000 distinct CDR3 sequences, around 96% of which are singletons.

The sequencing sample was made of CD4+ T cells from PBMCs. The TCR comes from a human donor with Susac syndrome. The chain employs TRBV20-1 and TRBJ2-7; TRBD2 aligns across 7 bases. CDR3 residues: CSATGGLVYEQYF. Written as DNA, the CDR3 is TGCAGTGCTACGGGAGGTCTCGTCTACGAGCAGTACTTC.